A single sample gave rise to the 21 T cell receptor beta chains below, sequenced in a study of blood T cell repertoires in COVID-19. Generated by immunoSEQ multiplex PCR, the TCRdb table keeps only in-frame clones and is missing some. The sample has about 14,000 clones, around three quarters seen once. The sequencing sample was made of peripheral blood. The receptors come from a man between 65 and 85 years old with acute or convalescent COVID-19.

The V call is TRBV28, the J call TRBJ1-1, with D hard to call. V was cut by 7 bases and J by 1 base, with 4 bases left in between. CDR3 size: 11 residues. CDR1 MDHEN and CDR2 SYDVKM come from the germline V gene. The CDR3 sequence is CASTRNTEAFF. As DNA, the CDR3 is TGTGCCAGCACGCGGAACACTGAAGCTTTCTTT.

The chain carries TRBV3-1 (or the pseudogene TRBV3-2) and TRBJ1-6; the D gene is possibly TRBD1 (5 bases). The CDR3 has 13 amino acids. CDR1 is LGHDT, CDR2 YNNKEL, per germline (reference sequence). Between the trimmed V and J ends, which lost 8 bases and 6 bases, there was a span of 11 bases. CDR3 sequence reads: CASGSTVNSPLHF. CDR3 coding DNA: TGTGCCAGCGGATCGACAGTTAATTCACCCCTCCACTTT.

The genes are TRBV27 and TRBJ1-6; 8 bases match TRBD1. This CDR3 has 15 residues. From germline, CDR1 is MNHEY and CDR2 SMNVEV (reference sequence). Trimming cost V 5 bases and J 6 bases; bases outside gene matches: 6. The CDR3 DNA reads as TGTGCCAGCAGTCAGGGGGCGAGACGTAATTCACCCCTCCACTTT. This gives the protein CASSQGARRNSPLHF.

This clone was seen a few times. V and J are TRBV20-1 and TRBJ1-5, with a tentative D call TRBD1 (5 bases). Germline V gene data show CDR1 as DFQATT and CDR2 as SNEGSKA (reference sequence). The CDR3 is made up of 12 amino acids. With 3 bases removed from V and 6 bases from J, the gap between germline ends came to 9 bases. The CDR3, as DNA: TGCAGTGCTAGTGAAGGGGTTCAGCCCCAGCATTTT. Protein sequence: CSASEGVQPQHF.

V is TRBV19 and J is TRBJ2-5; 11 positions match TRBD2. Germline CDR1 reads LNHDA; CDR2 reads SQIVND (reference sequence). The CDR3 extends over 16 amino acids. V lost 4 bases and J lost 2; bases outside the gene matches: 6. The CDR3 bases are TGTGCCAGTAGTAGCCTAGCGGGGGGTGTACAAGAGACCCAGTACTTC. Amino acid sequence: CASSSLAGGVQETQYF.

This clone has a handful of counts. The chain recombines TRBV6-5 with TRBJ2-5; D might be TRBD1 (5 bases). This CDR3 comprises 15 residues. Germline V gives CDR1 MNHEY, CDR2 SVGAGI. V was trimmed by 0 bases and J by 5 bases, leaving 13 bases between them. The CDR3 protein is CASSYSNQGHETQYF. The CDR3 DNA reads TGTGCCAGCAGTTACTCGAACCAGGGCCACGAGACCCAGTACTTC.

CDR3 in amino acids: CASSEREGYNEQFF. CDR3 DNA sequence: TGTGCCAGCAGTGAGCGGGAGGGATACAATGAGCAGTTCTTC. The chain uses TRBV2 and TRBJ2-1; 9 bases are shared with TRBD2. V lost 3 bases, J lost 4 bases, and 1 base stayed unmatched. The CDR3 spans 14 residues. CDR1 is SNHLY and CDR2 is FYNNEI in the germline V gene.

The V call is TRBV6-2 or TRBV6-3, the J call TRBJ2-5; no reliable D call. CDR3 length: 14 amino acids. Germline V lookup: CDR1 MNHEY, CDR2 SVGEGT. V shed 4 bases and J shed 2 bases, with 11 bases lying between them. The CDR3 sequence is CASSLVDLQETQYF. The CDR3 DNA sequence: TGTGCCAGCAGTTTAGTAGATCTTCAAGAGACCCAGTACTTC.

The V and J genes are TRBV19 and TRBJ2-1; 11 nucleotides agree with TRBD2. V was clipped by 5 bases and J by 7 bases; unmatched bases: 10. CDR3 size: 16 residues. Germline-derived CDR1 and CDR2 are LNHDA and SQIVND (reference sequence). The CDR3 spells CASSFPPSGGRNEQFF. The CDR3 coding sequence is TGTGCCAGTAGTTTCCCCCCTAGCGGGGGGAGGAATGAGCAGTTCTTC.

The chain recombines TRBV30 with TRBJ2-1; possible D gene TRBD1, 6 bases. The CDR3 has 13 amino acids. Trimming stripped 4 bases from V and 5 bases from J, with 12 bases between. Germline V gene data show CDR1 as GTSNPN and CDR2 as SVGIG (reference sequence). The CDR3 loop reads CAWTEGTNNEQFF. The CDR3, as DNA: TGTGCCTGGACTGAAGGGACAAACAATGAGCAGTTCTTC.

This clone was observed a few times. The gene calls are TRBV28 and TRBJ2-7; D unclear. The V end was cut by 5 bases, the J end by 9 bases, with 14 bases between. Germline V gives CDR1 MDHEN, CDR2 SYDVKM. The CDR3 consists of 12 residues. CDR3 bases: TGTGCCAGCAGTGCAAGCCTCACGGGGCAGTACTTC. It specifies CASSASLTGQYF.

The V gene is TRBV18, the J gene TRBJ2-7; D uncertain. The CDR3 is made up of 12 amino acids. V lost 3 bases, J lost 3 bases, and 6 bases lay in between. Germline CDR1 KGHSH, CDR2 LQKENI. CDR3 sequence reads: CASSPGSYEQYF. In DNA, the CDR3 is TGTGCCAGCTCACCGGGCAGCTACGAGCAGTACTTC. The variable domain in full, completed from reference TRBV18 and TRBJ2-7, reads NAGVMQNPRHLVRRRGQEARLRCSPMKGHSHVYWYRQLPEEGLKFMVYLQKENIIDESGMPKERFSAEFPKEGPSILRIQQVVRGDSAAYFCASSPGSYEQYFGPGTRLTVT.

This clone occurred once. The chain is built from TRBV7-2 and TRBJ2-7; the match to TRBD2 covers 7 bases. CDR1 is SGHTA, CDR2 FQGNSA, per germline. This CDR3 spans 17 amino acids. Unmatched junction bases numbered 15, after V lost 5 bases and J lost 2 bases. The CDR3 is CASSRKTDSGSPYEQYF. CDR3 nucleotide sequence: TGTGCCAGCAGCCGCAAAACAGATAGCGGGTCGCCCTACGAGCAGTACTTC.

The chain couples TRBV6-5 to TRBJ2-5; TRBD1 matches 10 bases. The CDR3 runs 13 residues. Looked up from germline, CDR1 is MNHEY and CDR2 is SVGAGI. V trimming: 5 bases; J trimming: 4 bases; junction bases outside the gene matches: 1. CDR3 protein: CASSRDRGETQYF. As DNA, the CDR3 is TGTGCCAGCAGTCGGGACAGGGGAGAGACCCAGTACTTC.

This chain's CDR3 is CASSRDRANYGYTF. The CDR3 coding sequence is TGTGCCAGTAGCCGGGACAGGGCTAACTATGGCTACACCTTC. V gene TRBV11-2 combines with J gene TRBJ1-2; 9 nucleotides match TRBD1. The CDR3 runs to 14 residues. The germline gives CDR1 SGHAT, CDR2 FQNNGV. With V trimmed by 9 bases and J by 0 bases, 5 bases remained unmatched.

In its sample, this clone was seen once. The rearrangement uses TRBV6-5 and TRBJ1-3; D remains ambiguous. Germline CDR1 reads MNHEY; CDR2 reads SVGAGI. The V end lost 0 bases, the J end lost 4 bases, and 7 bases lay between the germline ends. The CDR3 loop spans 14 amino acids. CDR3 in DNA: TGTGCCAGCAGTTACTCTCTGGGCGGAAACACCATATATTTT. It encodes CASSYSLGGNTIYF.

The chain uses TRBV30 and TRBJ2-1; the match to TRBD2 covers 8 bases. V lost 2 bases, J lost 5 bases, and 11 bases stayed unmatched. The CDR3 runs 16 residues. CDR1 GTSNPN and CDR2 SVGIG come from the germline V gene (reference sequence). This CDR3 reads CAWSPSGLANHNEQFF. The CDR3 DNA sequence: TGTGCCTGGAGTCCTTCAGGACTAGCTAATCACAATGAGCAGTTCTTC.

This chain connects TRBV28 to TRBJ1-3; D might be TRBD1 (5 bases). CDR3 length equals 14 residues. V lost 6 bases and J 7 bases, leaving 16 bases between the germline ends. In germline, CDR1 is MDHEN, CDR2 SYDVKM. CDR3 sequence reads: CASRTGGSGNTIYF. CDR3 in DNA: TGTGCCAGCAGGACGGGGGGAAGCGGGAACACCATATATTTT.

The chain employs TRBV19 and TRBJ2-3; D possibly corresponds to TRBD1 (6 bases). V lost 3 bases to trimming and J lost 2 bases, with 12 bases between them. CDR3 size: 15 residues. The germline V gene has CDR1 LNHDA and CDR2 SQIVND (reference sequence). In DNA form, the CDR3 reads TGTGCCAGTAGTATCTCGGACAGCTACACAGATACGCAGTATTTT. Translation gives CASSISDSYTDTQYF.

V is TRBV6-5 and J is TRBJ2-7; 8 bases line up with TRBD1. The trim removed 6 bases at V and 4 bases at J, leaving 8 bases unmatched. CDR1 and CDR2 (germline): MNHEY, SVGAGI. The CDR3 sequence is 14 residues long. DNA for the CDR3: TGTGCCAGCAGACCCACAGGGGGGAATTACGAGCAGTACTTC. It yields the protein CASRPTGGNYEQYF.

This clone was observed a handful of times. The CDR3 region has the DNA TGTGCCACCAGTGATTTTGGGACTAGCGGGAACAATGAGCAGTTCTTC. It encodes CATSDFGTSGNNEQFF. The V and J genes are TRBV24-1 and TRBJ2-1; 13 positions match TRBD2. This CDR3 spans 16 amino acids. J gave up 5 bases and V 1 base, and 1 base lay outside the gene matches. Germline CDR1 is KGHDR and CDR2 is SFDVKD.